The entry that follows covers one T cell receptor beta chain sequence. Its specificity is unknown. This specimen comes from a study of vaccination effects on CD4 cells after COVID-19. Study-wide context: Following the second dose by a median of 72 days, the post-vaccine samples were obtained. Cultivation was performed at two million PBMC per well with 10 IU/ml IL-2 and about 9.2 ug/ml peptides added. Study findings and constraints: Clonal contraction was marked in infection- and vaccine-induced clones late after vaccination.

Using immunoSEQ multiplex PCR, the repertoire was profiled, and TCRdb retains in-frame clones only, with some absent. The sample records just over 55,000 clones, around 84% being singletons. Isolation of CD4+ T cells took place after approximately 10 days of culture. Either the BNT162b2 or mRNA-1273 vaccine was given to participants in two doses. Cultures received IL-2 medium that replaced half the medium on days 3 and 7. The CDR3 extends over 13 amino acids. Germline CDR1 is LGHDT and CDR2 is YNNKEL (reference sequence). The V and J ends lost 3 bases and 10 bases respectively, with 13 bases between them.

The input for sequencing was CD4+ T cells from PBMCs cultured without peptide, taken after COVID-19 vaccination. The TCR sequence derives from a human donor who received a COVID-19 vaccine. This sequence joins TRBV3-1 (or the pseudogene TRBV3-2) and TRBJ2-1; a weak D match, TRBD2 (6 bases). In DNA form, the CDR3 reads TGTGCCAGCAGCCAGTCAGGAGGGCGGGAGCAGTTCTTC. Translating gives CASSQSGGREQFF.